This TCR beta chain was sequenced during a study of blood T cell repertoires in COVID-19. Study details: Sites in the United States, Italy and Spain provided acute and convalescent COVID-19 samples. From T cells, B-cell-depleted T cells, or PBMCs came the material, which was cDNA or gDNA.

As processed by the authors: Scientists estimated how many nucleated cells there were by amplifying reference gene primers. The table came from immunoSEQ multiplex PCR; TCRdb's copy has only in-frame clones and leaves some out. The V and J calls and the clone size are those of that table, but D and trimming were determined from the DNA. The profile shows approximately 180,000 clones, approximately 85% of them singletons. Trimming cost V 4 bases and J 8 bases; bases outside gene matches: 9. Germline CDR1 reads SGHAT; CDR2 reads FQNNGV. The CDR3 is 15 residues long. Sequencing was carried out using peripheral blood. This TCR came from a human donor with active or convalescent COVID-19. The donor label of this sample is uncertain. This chain links TRBV11-2 with TRBJ2-7; TRBD1 agrees at 12 bases. CDR3 coding DNA: TGTGCCAGCAGCTATCCAGGGACAGGGGGCAGTAAGCAGTACTTC. Its protein product is CASSYPGTGGSKQYF.